Shown below are 9 T cell receptor beta chains from a single sample sequenced in a study of blood T cell repertoires in COVID-19. Here immunoSEQ multiplex PCR was the method, and the copy in TCRdb shows in-frame clones only, minus some. Of about 41,000 clones detected, around nine tenths appear once; the ten largest clones hold more than 4.5%. The sequencing input was peripheral blood. These receptors came from a human donor in a cohort sampled during active COVID-19.

The V call is TRBV27, the J call TRBJ2-1; 7 bases are a match to TRBD2. Germline lookup yields CDR1 MNHEY and CDR2 SMNVEV (reference sequence). The CDR3 spans 15 residues. After removal of 3 bases from V and 2 bases from J, the junction contained 4 bases not matched to a gene. The CDR3 is CASSFLGGPYNEQFF. The CDR3 bases are TGTGCCAGCAGTTTTTTGGGAGGGCCCTACAATGAGCAGTTCTTC.

The J gene is TRBJ1-1, the V gene TRBV28, with 7 nucleotides matching TRBD1. The junction had 16 bases not matched to a gene; V was cut back by 6 bases and J by 0 bases. Germline-derived CDR1 and CDR2 are MDHEN and SYDVKM. The CDR3 runs to 18 residues. In DNA, the CDR3 is TGTGCCAGCAGCACTTATACCGGACAGGCCCTCATGAACACTGAAGCTTTCTTT. Translating it yields CASSTYTGQALMNTEAFF. Full variable domain (missing parts from reference TRBV28 and TRBJ1-1): DVKVTQSSRYLVKRTGEKVFLECVQDMDHENMFWYRQDPGLGLRLIYFSYDVKMKEKGDIPEGYSVSREKKERFSLILESASTNQTSMYLCASSTYTGQALMNTEAFFGQGTRLTVV.

The chain is built from TRBV7-9 and TRBJ2-2, with a tentative D call TRBD1 (7 bases). This CDR3 is 14 amino acids long. Germline V CDR1 and CDR2: SEHNR, FQNEAQ (reference sequence). The V gene lost 4 bases and the J gene lost 7 bases, with 13 bases spanning the gap. Here the CDR3 DNA reads TGTGCCAGCAGCTCCGGAGGGGGCAACGGGGAGCTGTTTTTT. It is translated as CASSSGGGNGELFF.

The chain is built from TRBV19 and TRBJ2-7; 11 nucleotides match TRBD1. J gave up 4 bases and V 7 bases, and 3 bases lay outside the gene matches. CDR3 size: 13 residues. From germline, CDR1 is LNHDA and CDR2 SQIVND (reference sequence). In DNA form, the CDR3 reads TGTGCCAGTAAGGACAGGGGGCAGTACGAGCAGTACTTC. This codes for CASKDRGQYEQYF.

The rearrangement links TRBV4-2 to TRBJ2-7, with D unclear. The CDR3 runs 15 residues. Trimming took off 1 base at V and 2 bases at J, with 12 bases between the two ends. The germline CDR1 and CDR2 sequences are LGHNA and YNFKEQ. CDR3 nucleotides: TGTGCCAGCAGCCAAGTGCCCAAACCGGCCTACGAGCAGTACTTC. Protein sequence: CASSQVPKPAYEQYF.

The chain combines TRBV5-1 with TRBJ2-5, with D maybe TRBD2 (5 bases). The CDR3 extends over 13 amino acids. CDR1 SGHRS and CDR2 YFSETQ come from the germline V gene. Trimming took 4 bases from V and 7 from J, leaving 14 bases between them. The CDR3 loop reads CASSPGYVGTQYF. CDR3 DNA: TGCGCCAGCAGCCCGGGGTACGTGGGGACCCAGTACTTC.

The chain has TRBV7-9 and TRBJ2-7; 12 nucleotides match TRBD2. The ends lost 5 bases at V and 3 bases at J; junction bases unmatched: 2. The CDR3 extends over 14 amino acids. Germline V gene sequence: CDR1 SEHNR, CDR2 FQNEAQ (reference sequence). As DNA, the CDR3 is TGTGCCAGCAGCGGACTAGCGGGAATCTACGAGCAGTACTTC. Protein sequence: CASSGLAGIYEQYF.

The V and J genes are TRBV7-2 and TRBJ2-3; 16 positions agree with TRBD2. The J segment lost 3 bases and the V segment lost 1 base, leaving 4 bases of the junction unmatched. The germline CDR1 and CDR2 sequences are SGHTA and FQGNSA. The length of the CDR3 is 18 residues. The CDR3 spells CASSLEGLAGGWTDTQYF. CDR3 nucleotide sequence: TGTGCCAGCAGCTTAGAGGGACTAGCGGGAGGGTGGACAGATACGCAGTATTTT.

The V and J genes are TRBV30 and TRBJ2-7; D gene uncertain. The CDR3 length is 12 residues. The germline V and J ends were trimmed by 0 bases and 3 bases, with 6 bases remaining between them. Germline V gene sequence: CDR1 GTSNPN, CDR2 SVGIG (reference sequence). The CDR3 loop is CAWSVSYYEQYF. CDR3 bases: TGTGCCTGGAGTGTCTCCTACTACGAGCAGTACTTC.